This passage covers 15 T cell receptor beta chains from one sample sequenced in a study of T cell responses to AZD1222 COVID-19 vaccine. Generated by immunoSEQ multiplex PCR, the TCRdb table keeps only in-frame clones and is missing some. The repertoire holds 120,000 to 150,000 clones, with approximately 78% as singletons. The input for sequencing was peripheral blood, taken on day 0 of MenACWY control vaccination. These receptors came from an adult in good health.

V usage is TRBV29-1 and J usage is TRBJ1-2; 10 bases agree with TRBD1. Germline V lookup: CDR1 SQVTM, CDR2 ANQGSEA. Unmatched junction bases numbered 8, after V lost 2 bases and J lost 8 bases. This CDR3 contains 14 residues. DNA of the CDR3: TGCAGCGTTGAAATGGGGGACAGGGGTCGAGGCTACACCTTC. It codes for CSVEMGDRGRGYTF.

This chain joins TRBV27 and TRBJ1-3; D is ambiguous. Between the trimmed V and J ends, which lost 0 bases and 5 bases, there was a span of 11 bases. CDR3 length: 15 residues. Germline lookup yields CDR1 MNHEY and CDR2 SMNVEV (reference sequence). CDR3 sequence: CASSLSIRGRNTIYF. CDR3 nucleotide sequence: TGTGCCAGCAGTTTATCGATCCGGGGAAGAAACACCATATATTTT.

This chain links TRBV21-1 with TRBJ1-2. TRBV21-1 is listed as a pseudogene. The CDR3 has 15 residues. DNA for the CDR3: TGTGCCAGCAGCAAGGGGACAAGGGGAGGTTATGGCTACACCTTC. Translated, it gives CASSKGTRGGYGYTF.

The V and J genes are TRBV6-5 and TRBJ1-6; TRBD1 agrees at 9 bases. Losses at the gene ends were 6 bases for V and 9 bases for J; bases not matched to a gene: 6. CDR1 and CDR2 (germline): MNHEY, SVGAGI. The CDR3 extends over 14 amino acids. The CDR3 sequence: CASRGQGFISPLHF. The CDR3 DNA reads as TGTGCCAGCAGAGGACAGGGGTTTATTTCACCCCTCCACTTT.

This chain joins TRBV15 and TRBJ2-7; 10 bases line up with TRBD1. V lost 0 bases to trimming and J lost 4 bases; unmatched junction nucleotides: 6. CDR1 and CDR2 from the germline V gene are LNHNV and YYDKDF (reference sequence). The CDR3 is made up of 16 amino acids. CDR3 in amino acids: CATSRDTGTGAYEQYF. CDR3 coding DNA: TGTGCCACCAGCAGAGACACCGGGACAGGGGCGTACGAGCAGTACTTC.

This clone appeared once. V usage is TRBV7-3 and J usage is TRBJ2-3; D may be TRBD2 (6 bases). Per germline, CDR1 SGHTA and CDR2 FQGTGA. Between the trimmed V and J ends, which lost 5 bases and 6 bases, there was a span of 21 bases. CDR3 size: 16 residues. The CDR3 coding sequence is TGTGCCAGCAGCCGCACCGGGCGGGGACCCCCCGATACGCAGTATTTT. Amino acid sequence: CASSRTGRGPPDTQYF.

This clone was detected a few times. The chain's CDR3 is CSVDGGQGASRGTEAFF. The CDR3 DNA sequence: TGCAGCGTTGACGGAGGGCAGGGGGCGTCGAGGGGCACTGAAGCTTTCTTT. The V call is TRBV29-1, the J call TRBJ1-1; 8 bases match TRBD1. J gave up 4 bases and V 3 bases, and 16 bases lay outside the gene matches. The germline V gene encodes CDR1 SQVTM and CDR2 ANQGSEA. CDR3 length equals 17 residues.

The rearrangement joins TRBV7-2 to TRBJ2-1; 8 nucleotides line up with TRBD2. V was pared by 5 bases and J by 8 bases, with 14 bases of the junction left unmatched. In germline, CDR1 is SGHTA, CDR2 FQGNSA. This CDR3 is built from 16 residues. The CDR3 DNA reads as TGTGCCAGCAGCCGCTCCCTAGGGACTAGGAACTATGAGCAGTTCTTC. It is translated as CASSRSLGTRNYEQFF.

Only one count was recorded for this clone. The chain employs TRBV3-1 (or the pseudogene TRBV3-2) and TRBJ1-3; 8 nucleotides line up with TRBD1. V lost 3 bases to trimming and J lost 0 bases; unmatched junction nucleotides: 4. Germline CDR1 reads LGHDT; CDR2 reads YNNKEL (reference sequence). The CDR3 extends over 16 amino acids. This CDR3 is CASSQDRVNSGNTIYF. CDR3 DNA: TGTGCCAGCAGCCAGGACAGGGTGAACTCTGGAAACACCATATATTTT.

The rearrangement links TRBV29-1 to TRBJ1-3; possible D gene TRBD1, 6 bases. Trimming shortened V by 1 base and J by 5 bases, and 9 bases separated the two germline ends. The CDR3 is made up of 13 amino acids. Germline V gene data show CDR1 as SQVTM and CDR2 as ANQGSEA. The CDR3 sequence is CSVEGTERNTIYF. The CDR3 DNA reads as TGCAGCGTTGAAGGGACAGAAAGAAACACCATATATTTT.

The CDR3 spells CASSSGQGYAEAFF. The CDR3 region has the DNA TGTGCCAGCAGTTCCGGACAGGGGTATGCTGAAGCTTTCTTT. V gene TRBV6-5 combines with J gene TRBJ1-1; TRBD1 agrees at 9 bases. CDR1 MNHEY and CDR2 SVGAGI come from the germline V gene. V gave up 4 bases and J gave up 6 bases; unmatched junction bases: 6. CDR3 size: 14 residues.

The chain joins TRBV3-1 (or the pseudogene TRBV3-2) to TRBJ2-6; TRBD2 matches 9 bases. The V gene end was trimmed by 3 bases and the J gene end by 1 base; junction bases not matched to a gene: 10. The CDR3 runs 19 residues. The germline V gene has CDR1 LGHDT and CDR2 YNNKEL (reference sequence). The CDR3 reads CASSQGLAGYSSGANVLTF. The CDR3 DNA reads TGTGCCAGCAGCCAGGGCCTAGCGGGATACTCTTCTGGGGCCAACGTCCTGACTTTC.

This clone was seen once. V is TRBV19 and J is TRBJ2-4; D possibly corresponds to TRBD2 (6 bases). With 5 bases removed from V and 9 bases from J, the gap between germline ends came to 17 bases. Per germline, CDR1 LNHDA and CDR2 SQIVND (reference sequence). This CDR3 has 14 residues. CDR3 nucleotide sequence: TGTGCCAGTAGTGGGGGGACCGACGTGGGCATTCAGTACTTC. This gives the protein CASSGGTDVGIQYF.

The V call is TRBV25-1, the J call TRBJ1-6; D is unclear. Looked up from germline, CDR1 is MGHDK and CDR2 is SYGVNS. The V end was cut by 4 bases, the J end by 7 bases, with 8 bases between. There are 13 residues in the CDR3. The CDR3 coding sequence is TGTGCCAGCAGTGTGGCGCTAAATTCACCCCTCCACTTT. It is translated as CASSVALNSPLHF. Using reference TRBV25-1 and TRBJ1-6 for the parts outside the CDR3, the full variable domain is EADIYQTPRYLVIGTGKKITLECSQTMGHDKMYWYQQDPGMELHLIHYSYGVNSTEKGDLSSESTVSRIRTEHFPLTLESARPSHTSQYLCASSVALNSPLHFGNGTRLTVT.

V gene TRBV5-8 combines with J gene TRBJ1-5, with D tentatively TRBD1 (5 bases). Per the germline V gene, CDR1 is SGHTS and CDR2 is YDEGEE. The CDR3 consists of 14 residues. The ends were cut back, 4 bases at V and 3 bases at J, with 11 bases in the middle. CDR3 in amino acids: CASSRGLHNQPQHF. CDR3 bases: TGTGCCAGCAGCAGGGGTCTCCACAATCAGCCCCAGCATTTT.